Below are 8 T cell receptor beta chains sequenced from a single sample in a study of shared clonotypes between healthy human individuals (dated by TCRdb to the early 2020s). CD8 naive samples were obtained by positive selection for CCR7 among CD45RO-negative cells, yielding a CD45RA+CCR7+ population from which TemRA cells were excluded. Library method: the immunoSEQ multiplex PCR assay. The table comes from immuneACCESS by way of TCRdb, which keeps in-frame sequences with V and J called. Part of the clones is missing from these tables; in studies checked, under half for an unresolved V gene and the rest for unknown reasons. The sample table lists hundreds of thousands of clones, roughly 98% of them with a count of one. Of the sample, 0.3% to 0.35% is held by the ten largest clones. The sample was naive CD8+ T cells sorted from blood. The sample's cell subset or site label, in plain terms: CD45RA+CCR7+. The receptors here all came from a man in his thirties or forties in good health.

The chain uses TRBV2 and TRBJ2-7, with D possibly TRBD1 on 5 matching bases. Germline loops: CDR1 SNHLY, CDR2 FYNNEI. Trimming took off 4 bases at V and 7 bases at J, with 14 bases between the two ends. This CDR3 is 13 amino acids long. CDR3 bases: TGTGCCAGCAGTGGTCCGGACACAGTGGAGCAGTACTTC. It is translated as CASSGPDTVEQYF. The whole variable domain, filled in from reference TRBV2 and TRBJ2-7, reads EPEVTQTPSHQVTQMGQEVILRCVPISNHLYFYWYRQILGQKVEFLVSFYNNEISEKSEIFDDQFSVERPDGSNFTLKIRSTKLEDSAMYFCASSGPDTVEQYFGPGTRLTVT.

The V gene is TRBV6-5, the J gene TRBJ1-5; tentatively, D is TRBD1 (5 bases). Germline V gene data show CDR1 as MNHEY and CDR2 as SVGAGI. CDR3 length: 16 amino acids. V dropped 0 bases and J dropped 2 bases, with 11 bases sitting between them. The CDR3 coding sequence is TGTGCCAGCAGTTACTCGGTAACAGGTGGCAATCAGCCCCAGCATTTT. Amino acid sequence: CASSYSVTGGNQPQHF.

This sequence joins TRBV10-3 and TRBJ2-2; D is ambiguous. Per the germline V gene, CDR1 is ENHRY and CDR2 is SYGVKD. The V gene lost 5 bases and the J gene lost 0 bases, with 4 bases spanning the gap. The CDR3 consists of 13 residues. The CDR3 DNA reads as TGTGCCATCAGTTTTGCGAACACCGGGGAGCTGTTTTTT. It encodes CAISFANTGELFF.

The chain employs TRBV10-1 and TRBJ1-1; maybe TRBD1 (5 bases). Germline V CDR1 and CDR2: WNHNN, SYGVQD (reference sequence). The length of the CDR3 is 15 residues. Trimming pared 4 bases from V and 0 bases from J, leaving 12 bases between. CDR3 coding DNA: TGCGCCAGCAGTGCCACGACAGATGTGAACACTGAAGCTTTCTTT. It yields the protein CASSATTDVNTEAFF.

Here the CDR3 reads CASAKAGSSYEQYF. The CDR3 DNA sequence: TGTGCCAGTGCGAAAGCGGGGAGCTCCTACGAGCAGTACTTC. This chain uses TRBV19 with TRBJ2-7; 7 positions agree with TRBD2. Germline-derived CDR1 and CDR2 are LNHDA and SQIVND (reference sequence). The length of the CDR3 is 14 residues. The V and J ends lost 8 bases and 0 bases, in that order; junction bases with no gene match: 7.

The chain is built from TRBV5-4 and TRBJ2-7; weak D call: TRBD1 (6 bases). The V gene lost 0 bases and the J gene lost 2 bases, with 12 bases spanning the gap. In germline, CDR1 is SGHNT, CDR2 YYREEE (reference sequence). CDR3 length equals 15 residues. CDR3 amino acids: CASSLGQGFTYEQYF. The CDR3 DNA sequence: TGTGCCAGCAGCTTGGGCCAGGGGTTCACCTACGAGCAGTACTTC.

With regard to this clone: One junction end disagrees with the germline gene, perhaps due to a read error. The V call is TRBV29-1, the J call TRBJ2-2; 8 bases are a match to TRBD1. The length of the CDR3 is 13 residues. Germline V gene data show CDR1 as SQVTM and CDR2 as ANQGSEA. The chain's CDR3 is CSGEQGDTGELFF. The CDR3 DNA is TGCAGCGGTGAACAGGGGGACACCGGGGAGCTGTTTTTT.

This clone has only one observation. V gene TRBV6-6 combines with J gene TRBJ1-5, with D tentatively TRBD1 (5 bases). The CDR3 contains 15 residues. V was pared by 2 bases and J by 5 bases, with 13 bases between. Germline V CDR1 and CDR2: MNHNY, SVGAGI (reference sequence). The CDR3 DNA follows: TGTGCCAGCAGTTACCGGGGGGATTTCGATCAGCCCCAGCATTTT. Translated, it gives CASSYRGDFDQPQHF.